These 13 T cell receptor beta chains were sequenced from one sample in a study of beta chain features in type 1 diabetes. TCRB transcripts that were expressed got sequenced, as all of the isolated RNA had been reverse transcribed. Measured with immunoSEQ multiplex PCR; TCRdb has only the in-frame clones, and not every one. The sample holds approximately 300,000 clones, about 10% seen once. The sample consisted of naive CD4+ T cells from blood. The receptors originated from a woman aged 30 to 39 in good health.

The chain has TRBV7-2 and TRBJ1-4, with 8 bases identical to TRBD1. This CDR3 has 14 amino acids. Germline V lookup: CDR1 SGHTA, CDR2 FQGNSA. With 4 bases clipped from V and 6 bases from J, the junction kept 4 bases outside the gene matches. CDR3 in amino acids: CASSSTGVDEKLFF. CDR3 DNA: TGTGCCAGCAGCTCGACAGGGGTGGATGAAAAACTGTTTTTT.

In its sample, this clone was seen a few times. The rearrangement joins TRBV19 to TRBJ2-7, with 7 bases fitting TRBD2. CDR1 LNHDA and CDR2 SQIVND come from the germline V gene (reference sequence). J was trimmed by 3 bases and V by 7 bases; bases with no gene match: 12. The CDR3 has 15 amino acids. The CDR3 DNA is TGTGCCAGTATTGGACTAGGAGGGGTTCTCTACGAGCAGTACTTC. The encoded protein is CASIGLGGVLYEQYF.

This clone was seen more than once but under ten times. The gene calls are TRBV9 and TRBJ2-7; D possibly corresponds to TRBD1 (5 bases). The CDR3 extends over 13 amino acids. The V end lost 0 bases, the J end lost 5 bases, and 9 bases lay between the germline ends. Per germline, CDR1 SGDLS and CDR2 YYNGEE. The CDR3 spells CASSVATEHEQYF. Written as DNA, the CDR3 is TGTGCCAGCAGCGTAGCGACAGAGCACGAGCAGTACTTC.

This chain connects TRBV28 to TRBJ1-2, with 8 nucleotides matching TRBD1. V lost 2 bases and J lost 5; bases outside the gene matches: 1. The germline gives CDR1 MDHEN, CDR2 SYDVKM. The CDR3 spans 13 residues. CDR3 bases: TGTGCCAGCAGTTTACGGACAGGGTATGGCTACACCTTC. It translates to CASSLRTGYGYTF.

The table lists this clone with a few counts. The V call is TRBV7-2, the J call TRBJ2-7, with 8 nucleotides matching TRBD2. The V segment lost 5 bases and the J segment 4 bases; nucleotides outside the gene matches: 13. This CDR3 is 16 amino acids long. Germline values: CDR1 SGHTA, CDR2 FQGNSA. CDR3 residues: CASSRMVVSGVYEQYF. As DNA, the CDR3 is TGTGCCAGCAGCCGAATGGTAGTTAGCGGGGTTTACGAGCAGTACTTC.

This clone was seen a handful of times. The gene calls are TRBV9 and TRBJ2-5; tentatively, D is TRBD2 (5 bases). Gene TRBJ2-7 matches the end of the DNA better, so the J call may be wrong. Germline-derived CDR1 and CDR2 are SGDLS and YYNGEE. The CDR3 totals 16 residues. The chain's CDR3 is CASSVEGGGFSYEQYF. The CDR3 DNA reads TGTGCCAGCAGCGTAGAAGGTGGCGGGTTCTCCTACGAGCAGTACTTC.

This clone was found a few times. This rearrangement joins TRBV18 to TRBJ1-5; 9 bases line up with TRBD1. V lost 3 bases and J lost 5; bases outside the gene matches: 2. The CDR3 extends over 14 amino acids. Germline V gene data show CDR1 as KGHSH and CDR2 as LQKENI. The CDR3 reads CASSPTGGDQPQHF. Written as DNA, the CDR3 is TGTGCCAGCTCACCGACAGGGGGTGATCAGCCCCAGCATTTT. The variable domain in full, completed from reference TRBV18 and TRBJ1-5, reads NAGVMQNPRHLVRRRGQEARLRCSPMKGHSHVYWYRQLPEEGLKFMVYLQKENIIDESGMPKERFSAEFPKEGPSILRIQQVVRGDSAAYFCASSPTGGDQPQHFGDGTRLSIL.

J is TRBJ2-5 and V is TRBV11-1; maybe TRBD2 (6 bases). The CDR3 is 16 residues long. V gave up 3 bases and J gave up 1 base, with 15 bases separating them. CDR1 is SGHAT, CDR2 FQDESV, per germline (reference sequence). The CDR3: CASSLIAGLGQETQYF. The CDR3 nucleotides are TGTGCCAGCAGCTTGATTGCGGGATTGGGCCAAGAGACCCAGTACTTC.

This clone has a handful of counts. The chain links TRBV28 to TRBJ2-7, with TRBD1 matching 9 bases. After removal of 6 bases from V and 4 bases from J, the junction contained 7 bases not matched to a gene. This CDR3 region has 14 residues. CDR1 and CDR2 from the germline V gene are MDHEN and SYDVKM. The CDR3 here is CASRASGQGYEQYF. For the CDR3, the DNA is TGTGCCAGCAGGGCCTCGGGACAGGGTTACGAGCAGTACTTC.

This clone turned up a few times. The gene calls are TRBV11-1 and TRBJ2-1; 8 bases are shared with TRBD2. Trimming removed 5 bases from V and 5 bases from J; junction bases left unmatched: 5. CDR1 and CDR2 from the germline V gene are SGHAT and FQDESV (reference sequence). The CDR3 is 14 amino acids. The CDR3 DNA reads TGTGCCAGCAGCCTTAGCGGGATTAACAATGAGCAGTTCTTC. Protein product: CASSLSGINNEQFF.

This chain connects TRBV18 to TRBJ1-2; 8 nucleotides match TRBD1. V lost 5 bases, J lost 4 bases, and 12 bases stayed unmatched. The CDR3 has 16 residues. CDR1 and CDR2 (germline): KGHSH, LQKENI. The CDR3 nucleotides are TGTGCCAGCTCAGCGACCGGGACAGGAGATATCTATGGCTACACCTTC. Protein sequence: CASSATGTGDIYGYTF.

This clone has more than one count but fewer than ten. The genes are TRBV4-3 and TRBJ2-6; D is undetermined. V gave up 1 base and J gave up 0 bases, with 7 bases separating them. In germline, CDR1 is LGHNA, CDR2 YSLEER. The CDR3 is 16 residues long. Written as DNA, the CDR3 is TGCGCCAGCAGCCAAGGACTGGTCTCTGGGGCCAACGTCCTGACTTTC. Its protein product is CASSQGLVSGANVLTF.

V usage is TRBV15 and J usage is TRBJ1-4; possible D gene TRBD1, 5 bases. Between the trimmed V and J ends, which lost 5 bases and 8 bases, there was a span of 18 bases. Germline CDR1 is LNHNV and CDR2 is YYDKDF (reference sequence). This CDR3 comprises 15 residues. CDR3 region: CATSVQGTTREKLFF. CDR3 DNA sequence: TGTGCCACCAGCGTACAAGGGACTACTAGGGAAAAACTGTTTTTT.